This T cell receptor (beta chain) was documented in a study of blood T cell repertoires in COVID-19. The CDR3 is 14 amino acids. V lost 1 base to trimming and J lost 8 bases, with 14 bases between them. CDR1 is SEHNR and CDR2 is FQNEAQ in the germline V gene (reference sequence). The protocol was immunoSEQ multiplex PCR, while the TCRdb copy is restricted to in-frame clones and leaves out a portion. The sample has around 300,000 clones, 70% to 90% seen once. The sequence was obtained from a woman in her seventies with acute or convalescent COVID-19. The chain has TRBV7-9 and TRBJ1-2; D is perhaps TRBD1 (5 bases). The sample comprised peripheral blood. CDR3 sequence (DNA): TGTGCCAGCAGCTTAGAGGCGGGGGTTGCAGGCTACACCTTC. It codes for CASSLEAGVAGYTF.